This T cell receptor (beta chain) was captured by sequencing in a study of spatial heterogeneity in lung cancer. Overall study findings and caveats: Within tumors, counts of expanded alpha and beta TCRs tracked tumor mutation counts.

TCRdb re-derived calls from the 5' RACE reads in MiXCR, one entry per CDR3 protein. The sample has around 100,000 distinct CDR3 sequences, about 4.4% seen once. This clonotype has only a few counts. Antigen: not known. Time point here: sample taken at primary tumor resection. The CDR3 loop spans 15 amino acids. V was shortened by 5 bases and J by 7 bases, with 18 bases between the two germline ends. Per the germline V gene, CDR1 is LNHDA and CDR2 is SQIVND (reference sequence). The sample in question was lung tumor tissue, obtained at surgery. The gene calls are TRBV19 and TRBJ1-5; D gene unclear. The receptor was derived from a male donor with early-stage non-small cell lung cancer. The CDR3 nucleotides read TGTGCCAGTAGTCCACCTCCCGACGGATACCAGCCCCAGCATTTT. Amino acid sequence: CASSPPPDGYQPQHF. The full variable domain, completed using reference TRBV19 and TRBJ1-5, is DGGITQSPKYLFRKEGQNVTLSCEQNLNHDAMYWYRQDPGQGLRLIYYSQIVNDFQKGDIAEGYSVSREKKESFPLTVTSAQKNPTAFYLCASSPPPDGYQPQHFGDGTRLSIL.